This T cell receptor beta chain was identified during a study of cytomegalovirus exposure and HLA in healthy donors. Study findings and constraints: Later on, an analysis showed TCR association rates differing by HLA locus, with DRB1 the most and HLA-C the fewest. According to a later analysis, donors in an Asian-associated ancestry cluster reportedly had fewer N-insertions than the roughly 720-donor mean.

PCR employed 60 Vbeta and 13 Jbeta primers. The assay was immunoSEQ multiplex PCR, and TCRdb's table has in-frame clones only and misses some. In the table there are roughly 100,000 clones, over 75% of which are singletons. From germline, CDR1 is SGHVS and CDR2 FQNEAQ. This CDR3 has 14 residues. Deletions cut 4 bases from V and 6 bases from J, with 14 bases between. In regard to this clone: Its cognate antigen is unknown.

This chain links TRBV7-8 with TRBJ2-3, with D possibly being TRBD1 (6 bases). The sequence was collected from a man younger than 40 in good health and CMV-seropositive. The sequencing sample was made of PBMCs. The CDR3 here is CASSSRTVMDTQYF. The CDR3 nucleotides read TGTGCCAGCAGCTCCCGGACAGTTATGGATACGCAGTATTTT.